Given below is one T cell receptor (beta chain) in context. The target antigen is unknown. This CDR3 has 13 amino acids. Trimming took 7 bases from V and 2 from J, leaving 11 bases between them. CDR1 and CDR2 (germline): LGHNA, YSLEER. This sample is part of a study of CD8 T cells in ankylosing spondylitis. Whole-study results and caveats: Clones that were linked to disease were CD8+ and were relatively rare in peripheral blood. Within ankylosing spondylitis blood, a TCR beta motif made up of several highly homologous variants appeared to be characteristic.

Quantitative 5'-RACE with molecular barcodes produced the TCR beta libraries. TCRdb fed the 5' RACE reads into MiXCR, producing one record per CDR3 protein. The table has 290,000 or so distinct CDR3 sequences, around 20% seen once; the top ten hold under 4%. J is TRBJ1-2 and V is TRBV4-3; D remains unclear. The source of this sequence is a female donor with ankylosing spondylitis or in good health (not recorded which). Sequenced material: blood, either unsorted or a sorted T cell fraction (not recorded which). The CDR3 loop reads CASTQDRNYGYTF. The CDR3 DNA reads TGCGCCAGCACCCAGGACCGAAACTATGGCTACACCTTC.